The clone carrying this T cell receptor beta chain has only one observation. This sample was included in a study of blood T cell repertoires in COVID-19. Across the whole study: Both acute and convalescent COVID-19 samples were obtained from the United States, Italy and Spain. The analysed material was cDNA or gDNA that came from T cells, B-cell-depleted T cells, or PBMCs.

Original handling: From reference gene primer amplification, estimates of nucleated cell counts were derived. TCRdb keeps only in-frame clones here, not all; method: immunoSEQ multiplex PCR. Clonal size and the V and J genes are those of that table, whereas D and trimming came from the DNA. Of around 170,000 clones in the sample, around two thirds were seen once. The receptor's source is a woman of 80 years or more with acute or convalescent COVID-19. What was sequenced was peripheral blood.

The CDR3 DNA reads TGTGCCAGCAGCGCCGCGGAGACCTACAATGAGCAGTTCTTC. Its protein product is CASSAAETYNEQFF. The J gene is TRBJ2-1, the V gene TRBV9; no clear D gene. Between the trimmed V and J ends, which lost 3 bases and 2 bases, there was a span of 9 bases. The germline gives CDR1 SGDLS, CDR2 YYNGEE. The CDR3 length is 14 residues.